The text below deals with one TCR beta chain. This sample was taken from a study of shared clonotypes between healthy human individuals. Sequenced by immunoSEQ multiplex PCR; TCRdb stores in-frame clones only, minus some. The table lists over 1.5 million clones, 95% to 99% of them singletons. The CDR3 is 15 amino acids. This clonotype originated in a man under 40 in good health. V is TRBV21-1 and J is TRBJ2-4; the table's D call of TRBD1 was not tested on the DNA. TRBV21-1 corresponds to a pseudogene. Sequenced sample: naive CD4+ T cells sorted from blood. Subset specified: CD45RA+ positively selected. The CDR3 is CASSKVQVAKNIQYF. CDR3 in DNA: TGTGCCAGCAGCAAAGTCCAGGTAGCCAAAAACATTCAGTACTTC.